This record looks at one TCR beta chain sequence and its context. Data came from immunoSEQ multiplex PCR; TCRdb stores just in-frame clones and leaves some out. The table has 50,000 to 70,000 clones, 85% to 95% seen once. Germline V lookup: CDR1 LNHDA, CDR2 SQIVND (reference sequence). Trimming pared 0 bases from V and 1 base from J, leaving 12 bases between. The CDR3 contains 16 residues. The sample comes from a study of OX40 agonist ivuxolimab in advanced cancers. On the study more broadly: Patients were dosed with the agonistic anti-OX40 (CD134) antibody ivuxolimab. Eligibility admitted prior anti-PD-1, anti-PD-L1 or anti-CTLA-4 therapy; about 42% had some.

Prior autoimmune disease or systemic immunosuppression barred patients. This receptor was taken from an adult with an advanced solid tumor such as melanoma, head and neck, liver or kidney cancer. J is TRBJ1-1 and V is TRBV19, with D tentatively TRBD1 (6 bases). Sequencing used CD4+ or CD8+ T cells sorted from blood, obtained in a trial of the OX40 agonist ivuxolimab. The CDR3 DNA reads TGTGCCAGTAGTATAGAGTTCTTGGACAGGAACACTGAAGCTTTCTTT. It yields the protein CASSIEFLDRNTEAFF.